This entry is about one TCR beta chain. This clonotype has at least ten counts. Its antigen remains unidentified. No per-base quality is available; no much larger clone lies one base away. From the cysteine through the phenylalanine, the CDR3 covers 15 amino acids. The CDR3 DNA has 45 bases and is translated from base 1. V trim: 5 bases; J trim: 8 bases; unmatched bases: 7. The data are from a study of identical twins (dated by TCRdb to the mid-2010s). At the level of the whole study: The study deep-sequenced TCR alpha and beta repertoires from monozygotic twins, unrelated adults of various ages and cord blood to test whether fetal clonotypes persist. To rule out contamination, the twin experiments were replicated at different times with different library preparation protocols. Beyond this particular receptor, the publication reports: Fewer insertions were carried by abundant cord blood beta clonotypes; a weaker similar trend was observed in young adult naive repertoires, while no such trend was observed in memory repertoires. Compared with coincidental sharing between unrelated individuals, out-of-frame TCR alpha sequences shared between twins had an excess of sequences with low generation probability. Recombination models systematically underestimated out-of-frame TCR alpha sharing in monozygotic twins but agreed with sharing between unrelated individuals. Because the same donors could not be followed over many years, the conclusions depended on cross-sectional statistical analysis. The excess sharing between twins in beta out-of-frame sequences was weaker because fewer shared sequences reduced the signal-to-noise ratio. Invariant T cells such as MAIT and iNKT could partly confound zero-insertion analyses, though diverse VJ usage argued against this for most clonotypes.

The protocol used for the library was 5' RACE. Sequencing was carried out with an Illumina HiSeq 2000. Template switching introduced a universal primer binding site; the final cDNA contained a unique molecular identifier, enabling accurate counting of TCR cDNA molecules. Specific primers in the conserved constant-segment region were used to synthesize first-strand cDNA for TCR alpha and beta chains. Each cDNA library was double barcoded, with a SMART-Mk sample barcode plus Illumina barcodes, to control for contamination. TruSeq adapter sequences, together with Illumina sample barcodes, were added in two successive PCR steps. Sequencing of the TCR alpha and beta cDNA libraries was done on the Illumina HiSeq platform using custom primers. The published analysis was carried out like this. MiGEC processed the raw reads to extract unique molecular identifiers, while MiXCR was used to determine the CDR3 positions. For each individual, recombination models were inferred using an EM algorithm with the repgenHMM and IGoR tools. Shared clonotype analysis was performed with the tcR package in R, normalizing sharing by the product of cloneset sizes. To study raw recombination free of thymic and clonal selection effects, out-of-frame nonproductive sequences were analyzed. TCRdb cleaned the public reads at Q25 with fastp, built clones with MiXCR and kept in-frame beta chains. CDR3 protein duplicates are merged, each entry listing the most common genes and DNA. It is TCRdb's table, rather than the study itself, that gives the V and J calls and clone size. For this sample the table gives 200,000 to 250,000 distinct CDR3 sequences, of which 7% were detected only once. Of the sample, roughly 3.6% falls within the top ten clones.

Every donor in the study was a healthy Caucasian. Three pairs of female monozygotic twins, all aged about 18 to 29 years, made up the twin cohort. Miltenyi CD45RO+ enrichment and human naive T-cell isolation kits were used to isolate memory (CD45RO+) and naive T cells from PBMC. These records were also assigned to another study, of yellow fever vaccine responses in identical twins. The second paper states: The authors reported that the T cell response to vaccination in identical twins appeared partly convergent and partly personalized. In the study, vaccine-responding T cell clones were precisely tracked in identical twins.

The sample consisted of memory (CD45RO+) T cells sorted from blood. Interpreted using the paper, the cell subset or site label stands for: CD45RO+ enriched T cells. The rearranged chain carries TRBV12-3 or TRBV12-4 and TRBJ2-1; 12 middle bases align to TRBD2. This receptor was taken from a woman under 30 in good health. The CDR3 corresponds to CASSLTSGSWHEQFF. In nucleotides, the sequence is TGTGCCAGCAGTCTGACTAGCGGGAGCTGGCATGAGCAGTTCTTC.